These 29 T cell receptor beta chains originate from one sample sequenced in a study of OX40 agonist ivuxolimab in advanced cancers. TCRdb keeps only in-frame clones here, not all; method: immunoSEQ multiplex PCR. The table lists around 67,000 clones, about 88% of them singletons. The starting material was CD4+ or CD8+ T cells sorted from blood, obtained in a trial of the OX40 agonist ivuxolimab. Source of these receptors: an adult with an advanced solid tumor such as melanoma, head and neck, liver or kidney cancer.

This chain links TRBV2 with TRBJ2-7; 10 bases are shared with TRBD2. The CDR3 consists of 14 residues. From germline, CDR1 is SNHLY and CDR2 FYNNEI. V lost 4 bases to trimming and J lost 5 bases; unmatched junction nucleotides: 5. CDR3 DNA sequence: TGTGCCAGCAGTGTAATTCTAGCGGGAGACGAGCAGTACTTC. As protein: CASSVILAGDEQYF.

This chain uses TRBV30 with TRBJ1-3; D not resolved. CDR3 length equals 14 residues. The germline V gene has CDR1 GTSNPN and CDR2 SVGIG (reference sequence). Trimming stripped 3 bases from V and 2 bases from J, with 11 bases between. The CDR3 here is CAWSPYGPGNTIYF. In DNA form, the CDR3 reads TGTGCCTGGAGCCCATACGGCCCTGGAAACACCATATATTTT.

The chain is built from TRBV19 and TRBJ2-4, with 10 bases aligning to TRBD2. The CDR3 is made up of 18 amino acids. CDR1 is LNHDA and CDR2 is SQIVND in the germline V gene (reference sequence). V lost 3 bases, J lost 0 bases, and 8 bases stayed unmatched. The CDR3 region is CASSITTLAGLAKNIQYF. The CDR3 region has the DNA TGTGCCAGTAGTATCACGACACTAGCGGGGCTAGCCAAAAACATTCAGTACTTC.

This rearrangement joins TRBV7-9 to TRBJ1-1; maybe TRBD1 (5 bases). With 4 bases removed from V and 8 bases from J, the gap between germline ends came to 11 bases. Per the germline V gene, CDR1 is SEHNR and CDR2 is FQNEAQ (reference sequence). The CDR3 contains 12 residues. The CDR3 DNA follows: TGTGCCAGCAGCTCCCTCCAGGGAGAAGCTTTCTTT. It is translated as CASSSLQGEAFF.

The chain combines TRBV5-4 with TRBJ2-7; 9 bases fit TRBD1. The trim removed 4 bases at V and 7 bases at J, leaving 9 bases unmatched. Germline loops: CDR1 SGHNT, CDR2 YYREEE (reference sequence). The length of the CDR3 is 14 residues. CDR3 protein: CASSQGQGGVEQYF. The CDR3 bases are TGTGCCAGCAGCCAGGGACAGGGAGGGGTTGAGCAGTACTTC.

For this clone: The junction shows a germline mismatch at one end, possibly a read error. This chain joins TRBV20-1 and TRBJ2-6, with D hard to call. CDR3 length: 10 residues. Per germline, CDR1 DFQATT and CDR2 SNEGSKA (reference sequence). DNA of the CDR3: TGCAGTGCTGGGACCAACGTCCTGACTTTC. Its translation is CSAGTNVLTF.

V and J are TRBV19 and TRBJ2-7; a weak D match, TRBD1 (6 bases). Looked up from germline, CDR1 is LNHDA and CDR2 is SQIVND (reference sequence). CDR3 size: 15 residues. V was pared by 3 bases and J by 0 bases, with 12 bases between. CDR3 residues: CASSIRDINSYEQYF. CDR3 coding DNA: TGTGCCAGTAGTATCCGGGACATCAACTCCTACGAGCAGTACTTC.

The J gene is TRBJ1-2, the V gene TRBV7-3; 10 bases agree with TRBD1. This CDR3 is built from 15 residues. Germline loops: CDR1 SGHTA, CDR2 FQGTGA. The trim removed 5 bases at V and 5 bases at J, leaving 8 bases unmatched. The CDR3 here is CASSPGPGQGYGYTF. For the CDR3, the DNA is TGTGCCAGCAGCCCCGGTCCGGGACAGGGGTATGGCTACACCTTC.

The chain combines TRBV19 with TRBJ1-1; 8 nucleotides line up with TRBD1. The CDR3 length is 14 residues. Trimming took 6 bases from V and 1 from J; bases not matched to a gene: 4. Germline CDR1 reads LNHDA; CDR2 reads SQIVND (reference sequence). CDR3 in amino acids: CASRRTGSNTEAFF. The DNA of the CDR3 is TGTGCCAGTAGGAGGACAGGGTCGAACACTGAAGCTTTCTTT.

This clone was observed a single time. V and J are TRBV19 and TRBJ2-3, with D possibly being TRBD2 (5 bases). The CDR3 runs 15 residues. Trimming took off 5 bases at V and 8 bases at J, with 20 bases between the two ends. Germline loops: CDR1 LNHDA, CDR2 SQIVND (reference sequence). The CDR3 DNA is TGTGCCAGTAGTGCCCCTAACAACCGGGGTGGTACGCAGTATTTT. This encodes CASSAPNNRGGTQYF.

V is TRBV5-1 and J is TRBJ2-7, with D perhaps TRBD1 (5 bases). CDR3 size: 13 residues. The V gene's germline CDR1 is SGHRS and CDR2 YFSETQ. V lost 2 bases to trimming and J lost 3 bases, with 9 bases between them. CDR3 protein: CASSLGVNYEQYF. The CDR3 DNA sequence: TGCGCCAGCAGCTTAGGGGTTAACTACGAGCAGTACTTC. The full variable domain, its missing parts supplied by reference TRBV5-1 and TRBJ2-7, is KAGVTQTPRYLIKTRGQQVTLSCSPISGHRSVSWYQQTPGQGLQFLFEYFSETQRNKGNFPGRFSGRQFSNSRSEMNVSTLELGDSALYLCASSLGVNYEQYFGPGTRLTVT.

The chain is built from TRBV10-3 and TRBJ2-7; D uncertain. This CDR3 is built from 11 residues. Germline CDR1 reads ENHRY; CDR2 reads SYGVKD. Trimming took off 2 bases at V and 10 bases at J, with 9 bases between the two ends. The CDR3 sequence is CAISEGFEQYF. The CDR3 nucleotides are TGTGCCATCAGTGAGGGTTTCGAACAGTACTTC.

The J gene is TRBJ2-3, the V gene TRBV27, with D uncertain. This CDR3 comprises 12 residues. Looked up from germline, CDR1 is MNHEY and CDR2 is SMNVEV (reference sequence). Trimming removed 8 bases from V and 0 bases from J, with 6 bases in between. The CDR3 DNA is TGTGCCAGCCGTAGCAGCACAGATACGCAGTATTTT. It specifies CASRSSTDTQYF.

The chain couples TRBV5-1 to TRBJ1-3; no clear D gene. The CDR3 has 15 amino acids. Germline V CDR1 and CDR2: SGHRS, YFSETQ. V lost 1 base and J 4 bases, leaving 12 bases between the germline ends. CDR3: CASSLSTWSGNTIYF. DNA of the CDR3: TGCGCCAGCAGCTTGTCTACGTGGAGCGGAAACACCATATATTTT.

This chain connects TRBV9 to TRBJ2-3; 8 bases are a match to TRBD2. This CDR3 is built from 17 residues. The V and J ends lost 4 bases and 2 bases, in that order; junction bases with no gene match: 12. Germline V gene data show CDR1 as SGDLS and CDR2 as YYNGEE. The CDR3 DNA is TGTGCCAGCAGCCTTCGGGTTGCGGGAGGCCCCACAGATACGCAGTATTTT. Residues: CASSLRVAGGPTDTQYF.

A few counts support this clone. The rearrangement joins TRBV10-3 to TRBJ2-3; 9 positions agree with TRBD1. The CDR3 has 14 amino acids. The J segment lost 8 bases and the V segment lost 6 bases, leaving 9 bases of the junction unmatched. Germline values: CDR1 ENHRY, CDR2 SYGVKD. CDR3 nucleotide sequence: TGTGCCATCAGGCCAGGGGACAGGGCGGGTACGCAGTATTTT. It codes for CAIRPGDRAGTQYF.

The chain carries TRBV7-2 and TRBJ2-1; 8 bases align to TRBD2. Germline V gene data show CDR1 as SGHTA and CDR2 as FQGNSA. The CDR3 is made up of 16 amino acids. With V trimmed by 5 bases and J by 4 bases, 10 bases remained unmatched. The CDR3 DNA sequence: TGTGCCAGCAGCGTACAATCTGCGGGGGGTTACAATGAGCAGTTCTTC. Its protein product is CASSVQSAGGYNEQFF.

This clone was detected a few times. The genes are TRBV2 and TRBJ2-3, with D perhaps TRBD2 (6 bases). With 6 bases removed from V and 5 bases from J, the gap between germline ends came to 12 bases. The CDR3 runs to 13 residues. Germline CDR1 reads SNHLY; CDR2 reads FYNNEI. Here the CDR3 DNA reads TGTGCCAGCAGACTAGCTGAAGTAGATACGCAGTATTTT. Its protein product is CASRLAEVDTQYF.

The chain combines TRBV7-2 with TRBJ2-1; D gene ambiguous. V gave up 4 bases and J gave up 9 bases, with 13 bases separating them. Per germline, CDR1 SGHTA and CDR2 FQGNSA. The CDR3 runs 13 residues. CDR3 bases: TGTGCCAGCAGCTCCGGGCGCCGTTTTGAGCAGTTCTTC. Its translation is CASSSGRRFEQFF.

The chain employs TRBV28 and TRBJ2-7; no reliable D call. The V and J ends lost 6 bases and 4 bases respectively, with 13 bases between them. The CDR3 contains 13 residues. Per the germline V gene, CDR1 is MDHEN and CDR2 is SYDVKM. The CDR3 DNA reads TGTGCCAGCAGCTATATAGGGCCGTACGAGCAGTACTTC. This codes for CASSYIGPYEQYF.

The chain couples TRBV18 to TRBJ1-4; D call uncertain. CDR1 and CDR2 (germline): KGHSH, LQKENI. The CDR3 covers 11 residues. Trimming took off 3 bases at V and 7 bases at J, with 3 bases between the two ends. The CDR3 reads CASSPGEKLFF. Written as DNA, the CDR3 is TGTGCCAGCTCACCCGGTGAAAAACTGTTTTTT.

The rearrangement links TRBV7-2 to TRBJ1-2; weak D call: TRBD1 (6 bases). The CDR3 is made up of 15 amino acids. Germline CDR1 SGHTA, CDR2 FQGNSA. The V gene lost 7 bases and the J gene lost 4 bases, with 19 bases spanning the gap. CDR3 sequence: CASIRDRIYPYGYTF. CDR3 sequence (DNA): TGTGCCAGCATACGAGACAGGATCTATCCCTATGGCTACACCTTC.

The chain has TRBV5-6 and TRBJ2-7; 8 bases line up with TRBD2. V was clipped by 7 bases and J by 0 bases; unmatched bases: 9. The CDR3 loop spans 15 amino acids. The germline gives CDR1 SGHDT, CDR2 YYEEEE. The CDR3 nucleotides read TGTGCCAGCGGAAAACTAGCGGTACTCTCCTACGAGCAGTACTTC. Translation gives CASGKLAVLSYEQYF.

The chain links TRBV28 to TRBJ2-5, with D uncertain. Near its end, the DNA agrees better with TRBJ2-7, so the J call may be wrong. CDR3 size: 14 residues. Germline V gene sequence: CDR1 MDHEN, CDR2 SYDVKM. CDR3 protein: CASSVSHQALEQYF. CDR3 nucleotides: TGTGCCAGCAGTGTCTCCCACCAGGCCCTCGAGCAGTACTTC.

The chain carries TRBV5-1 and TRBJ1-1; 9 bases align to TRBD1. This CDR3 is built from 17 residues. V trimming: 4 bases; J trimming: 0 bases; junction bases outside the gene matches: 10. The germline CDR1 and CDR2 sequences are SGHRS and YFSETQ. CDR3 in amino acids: CASSTAGTGPLNTEAFF. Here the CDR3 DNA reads TGCGCCAGCAGCACGGCCGGGACAGGGCCTTTGAACACTGAAGCTTTCTTT.

CDR3 in amino acids: CASSLGTGQETQYF. CDR3 bases: TGTGCCAGCAGTTTGGGGACTGGCCAAGAGACCCAGTACTTC. The chain couples TRBV6-6 to TRBJ2-5, with D possibly TRBD2 on 6 matching bases. Trimming removed 4 bases at V and 1 base at J, with 10 bases between. There are 14 residues in the CDR3. CDR1 MNHNY and CDR2 SVGAGI come from the germline V gene (reference sequence).

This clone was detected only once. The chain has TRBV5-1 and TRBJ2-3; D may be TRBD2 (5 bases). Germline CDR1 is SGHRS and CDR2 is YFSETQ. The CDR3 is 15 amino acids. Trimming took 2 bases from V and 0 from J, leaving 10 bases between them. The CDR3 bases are TGCGCCAGCAGCTTAGGACTGGCTAGCACAGATACGCAGTATTTT. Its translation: CASSLGLASTDTQYF.

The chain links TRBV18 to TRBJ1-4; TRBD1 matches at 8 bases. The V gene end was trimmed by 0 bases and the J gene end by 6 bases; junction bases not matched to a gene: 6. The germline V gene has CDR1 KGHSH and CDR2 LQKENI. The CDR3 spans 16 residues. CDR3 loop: CASSPPSGTGDEKLFF. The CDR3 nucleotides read TGTGCCAGCTCACCACCGTCGGGGACAGGTGATGAAAAACTGTTTTTT.

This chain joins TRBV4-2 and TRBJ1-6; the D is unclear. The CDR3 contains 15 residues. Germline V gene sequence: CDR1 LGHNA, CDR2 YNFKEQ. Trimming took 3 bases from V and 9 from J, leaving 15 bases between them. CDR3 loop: CASSHPRVEGSPLHF. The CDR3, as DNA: TGTGCCAGCAGCCATCCGAGGGTGGAGGGTTCACCCCTCCACTTT.